This T cell receptor (beta chain) emerged from a study of technical replicates of blood from several donors. Losses at the gene ends were 7 bases for V and 6 bases for J; bases not matched to a gene: 3. Per germline, CDR1 LNHDA and CDR2 SQIVND (reference sequence). There are 12 residues in the CDR3. Repertoires were generated with immunoSEQ multiplex PCR, while TCRdb's copy carries only in-frame clones and drops some. Counted here are 64,000 or so clones, roughly 96% occurring once; the ten biggest clones make up over 0.2%. This clonotype was obtained from a human donor in good health. The specimen sequenced was T cells isolated from PBMCs. The chain carries TRBV19 and TRBJ1-5, with 7 nucleotides matching TRBD1. The DNA of the CDR3 is TGTGCCAGTAACTACAGGGGTCAGCCCCAGCATTTT. This sequence encodes CASNYRGQPQHF.